These 32 T cell receptor beta chains were all obtained from the same sample, sequenced in a study of vaccination and CD4 T cells after COVID-19. No cognate antigen is known for these TCRs. Treatment here: approximately 10-day PBMC culture with coronavirus spike peptide pools or control peptides (ViraFEST assay). From the unexposed donor, CD4+ T cells were collected ahead of the COVID-19 pandemic (2011-2018). Sequenced with the Oncomine TCR Beta short-read assay was DNA taken from cultured CD4+ T cells. TCRdb itself ran the PCR reads through MiXCR, one entry per CDR3 protein. The table has about 6,900 distinct CDR3 sequences, under 25% seen once. Material: CD4+ T cells from blood, cultured in vitro. Receptors were obtained from a human donor in good health.

This chain joins TRBV12-3 or TRBV12-4 and TRBJ1-5; the D gene is possibly TRBD1 (6 bases). The CDR3 covers 13 residues. V was cut by 8 bases and J by 1 base, with 9 bases left in between. CDR3: CASWRGSNQPQHF. The CDR3 bases are TGTGCCAGCTGGAGGGGGAGCAATCAGCCCCAGCATTTT.

Within the sample, this clonotype is medium-sized (0.01 to 0.1%). V gene TRBV6-5 combines with J gene TRBJ1-6, with TRBD1 identical over 7 bases. This CDR3 region has 14 residues. V lost 2 bases and J lost 7; bases outside the gene matches: 2. The germline CDR1 and CDR2 sequences are MNHEY and SVGAGI. CDR3 in amino acids: CASSYDRENSPLHF. The CDR3 region has the DNA TGTGCCAGCAGTTACGACAGGGAGAATTCACCCCTCCACTTT.

This CDR3 is CASSGVEAFF. The DNA of the CDR3 is TGTGCCAGCAGTGGGGTGGAAGCTTTCTTT. This chain connects TRBV12-3 or TRBV12-4 to TRBJ1-1; D unresolved. Trimming took off 5 bases at V and 8 bases at J, with 6 bases between the two ends. This CDR3 is built from 10 residues.

V usage is TRBV21-1 and J usage is TRBJ1-1. TRBV21-1 is assigned pseudogene status. The length of the CDR3 is 17 residues. The CDR3 is CASSKATEWWTNTEAFF. CDR3 sequence (DNA): TGTGCCAGCAGCAAAGCAACAGAATGGTGGACGAACACTGAAGCTTTCTTT.

This clonotype was seen only a few times. V usage is TRBV6-1 and J usage is TRBJ2-3, with 8 bases that match TRBD1. The trim removed 3 bases at V and 0 bases at J, leaving 2 bases unmatched. This CDR3 comprises 15 residues. CDR1 is MNHNS, CDR2 SASEGT, per germline. CDR3 in amino acids: CASSENRGSTDTQYF. DNA of the CDR3: TGTGCCAGCAGTGAGAACAGGGGGAGCACAGATACGCAGTATTTT.

This clonotype was found a few times. The rearrangement links TRBV19 to TRBJ1-5; D gene unclear. The CDR3 runs to 13 residues. CDR1 and CDR2 (germline): LNHDA, SQIVND (reference sequence). V was trimmed by 0 bases and J by 11 bases, leaving 11 bases between them. Here the CDR3 DNA reads TGTGCCAGTAGTATAGATCCCCGGCAGTCCCAGCATTTT. Protein: CASSIDPRQSQHF.

This clonotype was counted between two and nine times. The chain employs TRBV6-5 and TRBJ1-1; D is possibly TRBD1 (5 bases). Germline CDR1 is MNHEY and CDR2 is SVGAGI. V lost 4 bases and J lost 10, with 16 bases in between. The length of the CDR3 is 13 residues. This CDR3 reads CASSSGTEVRAFF. Here the CDR3 DNA reads TGTGCCAGCAGTTCGGGGACCGAAGTTCGAGCTTTCTTT.

This clonotype was detected only a few times. V and J are TRBV7-3 and TRBJ1-2; no reliable D call. Trimming stripped 5 bases from V and 4 bases from J, with 20 bases between. Germline V gene sequence: CDR1 SGHTA, CDR2 FQGTGA. The CDR3 spans 16 residues. In DNA form, the CDR3 reads TGTGCCAGCAGCCCTACCGGAGGGCAAGGGAGCTATGGCTACACCTTC. Residues: CASSPTGGQGSYGYTF.

This clonotype is medium-sized by share. J is TRBJ1-2 and V is TRBV6-1; 7 positions agree with TRBD1. The CDR3 has 17 amino acids. V shed 5 bases and J 4 bases; nucleotides not matched to a gene: 16. Germline V gives CDR1 MNHNS, CDR2 SASEGT. The CDR3 region is CASSPMGVGGAGYGYTF. In DNA, the CDR3 is TGTGCCAGCAGTCCCATGGGGGTAGGGGGCGCCGGCTATGGCTACACCTTC.

The rearrangement uses TRBV6-2 or TRBV6-3 and TRBJ2-1; 7 bases fit TRBD2. V trimming: 5 bases; J trimming: 4 bases; junction bases outside the gene matches: 5. The CDR3 loop spans 14 amino acids. The germline gives CDR1 MNHEY, CDR2 SVGEGT. CDR3 DNA: TGTGCCAGCAGTCCCCGGCGGGAGTACAATGAGCAGTTCTTC. It is translated as CASSPRREYNEQFF.

The chain links TRBV4-1 to TRBJ1-4; possible D gene TRBD1, 6 bases. The germline V and J ends were trimmed by 4 bases and 2 bases, with 11 bases remaining between them. CDR3 length equals 15 residues. Per germline, CDR1 MGHRA and CDR2 YSYEKL. The CDR3, as DNA: TGCGCCAGCAGCCTCTCGACAGGCACTAATGAAAAACTGTTTTTT. This encodes CASSLSTGTNEKLFF.

The V and J genes are TRBV11-2 and TRBJ1-1, with D perhaps matching TRBD1 (6 bases). Between the trimmed V and J ends, which lost 3 bases and 4 bases, there was a span of 12 bases. CDR1 is SGHAT and CDR2 is FQNNGV in the germline V gene. This CDR3 comprises 14 residues. The CDR3 protein is CASSLMGASTEAFF. The CDR3 region has the DNA TGTGCCAGCAGCTTGATGGGGGCGAGCACTGAAGCTTTCTTT.

This clonotype has only a few counts. V usage is TRBV19 and J usage is TRBJ2-7; the D gene is possibly TRBD2 (5 bases). CDR3 length: 14 amino acids. Germline CDR1 and CDR2: LNHDA and SQIVND (reference sequence). Trimming removed 6 bases at V and 0 bases at J, with 12 bases between. CDR3 amino acids: CASSRAGNSYEQYF. In nucleotides, the CDR3 is TGTGCCAGTAGCCGCGCCGGGAACTCCTACGAGCAGTACTTC.

This clonotype was seen more than once but under ten times. J is TRBJ1-1 and V is TRBV10-1, with D uncertain. Germline V gene sequence: CDR1 WNHNN, CDR2 SYGVQD (reference sequence). The CDR3 contains 15 residues. Between the trimmed V and J ends, which lost 7 bases and 1 base, there was a span of 16 bases. CDR3 amino acids: CASTRSLTENTEAFF. In nucleotides, the CDR3 is TGCGCCAGCACTCGGTCCTTAACAGAGAACACTGAAGCTTTCTTT.

This clonotype turned up a few times. The CDR3 DNA reads TGTGCCAGCAGGAGGGGTCTGGAGGAGACCCAGTACTTC. This encodes CASRRGLEETQYF. The gene calls are TRBV6-1 and TRBJ2-5; possibly TRBD1 or TRBD2 for D (5 bases each). Germline V gene lookup returns CDR1 MNHNS and CDR2 SASEGT. V dropped 6 bases and J dropped 5 bases, with 13 bases sitting between them. There are 13 residues in the CDR3.

This sequence joins TRBV9 and TRBJ1-2; 9 bases line up with TRBD1. The CDR3 length is 17 residues. CDR1 and CDR2 from the germline V gene are SGDLS and YYNGEE. The V segment lost 3 bases and the J segment 4 bases; nucleotides outside the gene matches: 13. The CDR3 region is CASSAQGGTGRAYGYTF. In nucleotides, the CDR3 is TGTGCCAGCAGCGCCCAAGGAGGGACAGGGCGAGCCTATGGCTACACCTTC.

The V gene is TRBV7-8, the J gene TRBJ2-5; a weak D match, TRBD1 (6 bases). This CDR3 region has 14 residues. Deletions cut 3 bases from V and 4 bases from J, with 12 bases between. Germline assignment: CDR1 SGHVS and CDR2 FQNEAQ. CDR3: CASSFQGLVETQYF. Here the CDR3 DNA reads TGTGCCAGCAGCTTTCAGGGGTTGGTAGAGACCCAGTACTTC.

V and J are TRBV7-2 and TRBJ2-1; D uncertain. Germline V gives CDR1 SGHTA, CDR2 FQGNSA. The V end lost 1 base, the J end lost 0 bases, and 7 bases lay between the germline ends. CDR3 length: 15 amino acids. The CDR3 DNA sequence: TGTGCCAGCAGCTTAGTACCGAGCTCCTACAATGAGCAGTTCTTC. It yields the protein CASSLVPSSYNEQFF.

The V and J genes are TRBV18 and TRBJ1-1; possible D gene TRBD1, 6 bases. Germline loops: CDR1 KGHSH, CDR2 LQKENI. Trimming took off 2 bases at V and 0 bases at J, with 7 bases between the two ends. This CDR3 region has 14 residues. CDR3 sequence (DNA): TGTGCCAGCTCACCAGGACAGATGAACACTGAAGCTTTCTTT. This gives the protein CASSPGQMNTEAFF.

The gene calls are TRBV12-3 or TRBV12-4 and TRBJ2-2; D is unclear. This CDR3 comprises 13 residues. Between the trimmed V and J ends, which lost 9 bases and 0 bases, there was a span of 8 bases. CDR3 loop: CASSGANTGELFF. The CDR3 DNA follows: TGTGCCAGTAGTGGCGCGAACACCGGGGAGCTGTTTTTT.

The CDR3 sequence: CASSIRTGRETQYF. The DNA for the CDR3 is TGTGCCAGCAGCATCCGAACAGGGCGGGAGACCCAGTACTTC. The V gene is TRBV5-8, the J gene TRBJ2-5; possible D gene TRBD1, 6 bases. Deletions cut 4 bases from V and 5 bases from J, with 15 bases between. The CDR3 spans 14 residues. From germline, CDR1 is SGHTS and CDR2 YDEGEE.

The chain joins TRBV30 to TRBJ2-7; TRBD1 aligns across 9 bases. The CDR3 sequence is 14 residues long. Trimming took 0 bases from V and 4 from J; bases not matched to a gene: 4. Germline values: CDR1 GTSNPN, CDR2 SVGIG (reference sequence). The CDR3 loop is CAWSVGTGLYEQYF. The CDR3 DNA sequence: TGTGCCTGGAGTGTGGGGACAGGGTTGTACGAGCAGTACTTC.

The CDR3 region is CASSVEGRGGQPQHF. DNA of the CDR3: TGTGCCAGCAGCGTAGAGGGGAGGGGCGGTCAGCCCCAGCATTTT. This sequence joins TRBV9 and TRBJ1-5; D may be TRBD1 (5 bases). This CDR3 is built from 15 residues. Germline V gene lookup returns CDR1 SGDLS and CDR2 YYNGEE. V was trimmed by 0 bases and J by 6 bases, leaving 13 bases between them.

The chain uses TRBV12-3 or TRBV12-4 and TRBJ1-5; D is undetermined. The CDR3 covers 15 residues. V was pared by 7 bases and J by 5 bases, with 18 bases between. This chain's CDR3 is CASTISAATYQPQHF. Here the CDR3 DNA reads TGTGCCAGCACCATTTCGGCAGCCACCTATCAGCCCCAGCATTTT.

This clonotype is judged medium-sized (0.01 to 0.1%). V usage is TRBV7-2 and J usage is TRBJ1-2, with 8 bases lining up with TRBD1. Germline V gives CDR1 SGHTA, CDR2 FQGNSA. With 5 bases clipped from V and 7 bases from J, the junction kept 6 bases outside the gene matches. The CDR3 covers 13 residues. The DNA for the CDR3 is TGTGCCAGCAGCCCGTCAGGGGGCTTTGGCTACACCTTC. Translated: CASSPSGGFGYTF.

This clonotype showed up just a few times. The V gene is TRBV6-5, the J gene TRBJ2-5; D may match TRBD1 or TRBD2 (5 bases each). V was cut by 0 bases and J by 7 bases, with 15 bases left in between. Per the germline V gene, CDR1 is MNHEY and CDR2 is SVGAGI. The CDR3 extends over 15 amino acids. The CDR3 nucleotides read TGTGCCAGCAGTTACTCGACCGGGACGGTCGGGACCCAGTACTTC. Translated: CASSYSTGTVGTQYF.

In its sample, this clonotype was seen a few times. This sequence joins TRBV5-1 and TRBJ2-5; 8 bases align to TRBD2. The junction had 10 bases not matched to a gene; V was cut back by 4 bases and J by 2 bases. The CDR3 has 16 residues. CDR1 and CDR2 (germline): SGHRS, YFSETQ. In DNA form, the CDR3 reads TGCGCCAGCAGCGCCGCCTTCGGGGGGGGTCAAGAGACCCAGTACTTC. Translation gives CASSAAFGGGQETQYF.

The genes are TRBV15 and TRBJ2-7, with no clear D. The CDR3 has 13 residues. CDR1 and CDR2 from the germline V gene are LNHNV and YYDKDF (reference sequence). V was pared by 0 bases and J by 6 bases, with 9 bases between. CDR3 residues: CATSRDSGSEQYF. In DNA, the CDR3 is TGTGCCACCAGCAGAGATTCCGGGTCCGAGCAGTACTTC.

By its share, this clonotype is medium-sized. This chain links TRBV5-1 with TRBJ2-5; D gene uncertain. The V end lost 1 base, the J end lost 5 bases, and 9 bases lay between the germline ends. CDR1 and CDR2 (germline): SGHRS, YFSETQ. There are 13 residues in the CDR3. In nucleotides, the CDR3 is TGCGCCAGCAGCTTGACCAGACGGGAGACCCAGTACTTC. Translating it yields CASSLTRRETQYF.

This clonotype rates as medium-sized. The rearrangement uses TRBV6-4 and TRBJ2-3, with D unresolved. CDR1 and CDR2 from the germline V gene are MRHNA and SNTAGT. V lost 4 bases and J 0 bases, leaving 5 bases between the germline ends. The CDR3 sequence is 13 residues long. The CDR3 region has the DNA TGTGCCAGCAGTGCGGGTAGCACAGATACGCAGTATTTT. Protein product: CASSAGSTDTQYF.

The genes are TRBV19 and TRBJ1-6; D remains unclear. The CDR3 totals 13 residues. V was pared by 3 bases and J by 9 bases, with 9 bases between. Looked up from germline, CDR1 is LNHDA and CDR2 is SQIVND (reference sequence). Here the CDR3 reads CASSINWGSPLHF. The CDR3, as DNA: TGTGCCAGTAGTATTAACTGGGGTTCACCCCTCCACTTT.

The rearrangement links TRBV2 to TRBJ1-5; D is uncertain. CDR1 is SNHLY, CDR2 FYNNEI, per germline. CDR3 length equals 15 residues. V was clipped by 6 bases and J by 7 bases, with 19 bases between them. As DNA, the CDR3 is TGTGCCAGCAGCGCCACAGTCTCAGTAGCGCAGCCCCAGCATTTT. It is translated as CASSATVSVAQPQHF.